This record concerns one T cell receptor (beta chain) sequence. Its target is unknown. Untouched CD4+ T cells were bead-isolated from PBMC at about 97.7% purity. Sequencing was performed with immunoSEQ multiplex PCR; in TCRdb, only in-frame clones are kept and a portion is missing. The sample has almost 90,000 clones; about nine tenths are singletons. The CDR3 is 12 amino acids. Germline V CDR1 and CDR2: SEHNR, FQNEAQ (reference sequence). V trimming: 6 bases; J trimming: 7 bases; junction bases outside the gene matches: 3. This sample was included in a study of T cell repertoires and HLA-DP antigens. Across the study: Alloreactive CD4+ T cells targeted HLA-DP on transduced HeLa. Donors were two male and one female, aged 18-to-29 to 60-to-69. Broader study findings: Previously undetected clones averaged approximately 35% and 51% against the two alleles respectively.

The sequence was obtained from a man aged 50 or older in good health and CMV-seronegative. The chain links TRBV7-9 to TRBJ1-1; 9 bases are shared with TRBD1. The sample comprised CD4+ T cells from PBMCs. The CDR3, as DNA: TGTGCCAGCAGGGGGACAGGGCTTGAAGCTTTCTTT. Translation: CASRGTGLEAFF.